This T cell receptor (beta chain) was captured in a study of tumor and adjacent non-tumor tissue in lung cancer. Study-level background: Histology: 12 adenocarcinoma, a couple of squamous cell carcinoma, 1 small cell lung cancer. Each sample yielded roughly 4.2 million productive TCRbeta reads on average. General study results and limits: Tumor TCR diversity, when higher, was linked to shorter survival.

As for this clonotype: The antigen is unknown. Relative to the germline gene, one junction end is altered; a read error may explain this.

This sample's RNA came from whole unsorted tissue. Between August and November 2014, newly diagnosed, chemotherapy-naive lung cancer patients underwent thoracic surgery in China. TCRbeta libraries were built with three rounds of nested PCR, modified from ARM-PCR. TCRdb re-called the multiplex PCR reads with MiXCR, one entry per CDR3 protein. Among just over 200,000 distinct CDR3 sequences listed, less than 80% were seen once. This CDR3 is 14 amino acids long. The V gene's germline CDR1 is SGHRS and CDR2 YFSETQ. The rearrangement links TRBV5-1 to TRBJ1-1; tentative D call: TRBD1 (6 bases). This receptor was identified in a man in his sixties with non-small cell lung cancer. Sequencing was performed on lung tumor tissue. The CDR3 region is CASSLGRGATEVFF. CDR3 nucleotide sequence: TGCGCCAGCAGCTTGGGGCGGGGGGCCACTGAAGTTTTCTTT.